This T cell receptor beta chain was documented in a study of cytomegalovirus exposure and HLA in healthy donors. This CDR3 region has 15 residues. Trimming left V 0 bases short and J 1 base short, with 8 bases between. Germline V gives CDR1 MNHEY, CDR2 SVGAGI. It was with 60 Vbeta and 13 Jbeta primers that the PCR ran. Method: immunoSEQ multiplex PCR; TCRdb's copy keeps in-frame clones and lacks some. There are about 120,000 clones in the sample; over 75% occur only once, and about 1.7% lies in the top ten. The origin of this receptor is a man aged 35-49 years in good health and CMV-seronegative. The chain recombines TRBV6-5 with TRBJ2-3; D is possibly TRBD2 (6 bases). Sequencing was carried out using PBMCs. The CDR3 is CASSYSPGGTDTQYF. The CDR3 nucleotides are TGTGCCAGCAGTTACTCACCGGGGGGCACAGATACGCAGTATTTT.